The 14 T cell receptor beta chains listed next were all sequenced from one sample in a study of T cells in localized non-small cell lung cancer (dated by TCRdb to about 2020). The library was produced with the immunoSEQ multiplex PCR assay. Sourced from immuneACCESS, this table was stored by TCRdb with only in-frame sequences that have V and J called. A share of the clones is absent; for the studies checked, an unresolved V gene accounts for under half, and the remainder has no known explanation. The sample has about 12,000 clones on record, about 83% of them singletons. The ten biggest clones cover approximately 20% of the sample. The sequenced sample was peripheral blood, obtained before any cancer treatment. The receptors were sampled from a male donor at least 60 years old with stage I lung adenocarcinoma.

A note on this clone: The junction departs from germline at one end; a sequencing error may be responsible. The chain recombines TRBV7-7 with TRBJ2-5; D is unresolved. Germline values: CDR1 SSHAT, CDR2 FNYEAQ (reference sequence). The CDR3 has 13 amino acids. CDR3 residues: CASSLGRTETQYF. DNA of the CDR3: TGTGCTAGCAGCTTGGGTAGAACAGAGACCCAGTACTTC.

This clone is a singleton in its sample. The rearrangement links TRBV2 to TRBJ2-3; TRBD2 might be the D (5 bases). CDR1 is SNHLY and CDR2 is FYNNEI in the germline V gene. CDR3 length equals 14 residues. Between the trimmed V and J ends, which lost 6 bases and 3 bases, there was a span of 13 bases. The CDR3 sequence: CASSGRRTTDTQYF. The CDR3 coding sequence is TGTGCCAGCAGCGGACGGCGGACTACAGATACGCAGTATTTT.

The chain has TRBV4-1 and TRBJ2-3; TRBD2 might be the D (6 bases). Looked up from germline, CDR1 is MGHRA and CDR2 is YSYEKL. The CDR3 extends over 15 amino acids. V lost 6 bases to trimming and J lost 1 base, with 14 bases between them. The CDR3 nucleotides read TGCGCCAGCAGACCTAGCGATCAACGCACAGATACGCAGTATTTT. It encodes CASRPSDQRTDTQYF.

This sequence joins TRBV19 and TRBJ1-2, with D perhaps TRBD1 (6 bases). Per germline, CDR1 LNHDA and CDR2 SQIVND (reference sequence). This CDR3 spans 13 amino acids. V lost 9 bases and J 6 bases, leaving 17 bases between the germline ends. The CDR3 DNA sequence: TGTGCCAGCGCTCCCGGGACATGGGATGGCTACACCTTC. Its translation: CASAPGTWDGYTF.

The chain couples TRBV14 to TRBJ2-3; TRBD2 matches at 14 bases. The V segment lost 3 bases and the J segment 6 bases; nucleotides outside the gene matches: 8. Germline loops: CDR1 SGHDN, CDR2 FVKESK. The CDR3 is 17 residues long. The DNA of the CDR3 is TGTGCCAGCAGCCAGGGACTAGCGGGAGCGGTTGGTGATACGCAGTATTTT. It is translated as CASSQGLAGAVGDTQYF.

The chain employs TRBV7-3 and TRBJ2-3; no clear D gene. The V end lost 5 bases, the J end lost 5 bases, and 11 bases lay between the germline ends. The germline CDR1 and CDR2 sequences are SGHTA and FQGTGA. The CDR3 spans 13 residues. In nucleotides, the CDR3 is TGTGCCAGCAGCCTCGCTTTTGGAGATACGCAGTATTTT. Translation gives CASSLAFGDTQYF.

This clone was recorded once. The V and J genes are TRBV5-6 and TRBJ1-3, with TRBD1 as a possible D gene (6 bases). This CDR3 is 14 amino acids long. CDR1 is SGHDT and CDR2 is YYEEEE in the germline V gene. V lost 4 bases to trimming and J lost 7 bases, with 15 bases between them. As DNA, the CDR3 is TGTGCCAGCAGCCTCGCGCCAGGGGTGAACACCATATATTTT. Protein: CASSLAPGVNTIYF.

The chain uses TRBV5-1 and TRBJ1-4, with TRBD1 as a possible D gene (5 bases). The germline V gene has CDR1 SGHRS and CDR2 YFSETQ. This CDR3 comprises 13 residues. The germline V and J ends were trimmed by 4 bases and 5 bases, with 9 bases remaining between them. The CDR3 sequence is CASSPRGNEKLFF. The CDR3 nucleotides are TGCGCCAGCAGCCCTCGGGGGAATGAAAAACTGTTTTTT.

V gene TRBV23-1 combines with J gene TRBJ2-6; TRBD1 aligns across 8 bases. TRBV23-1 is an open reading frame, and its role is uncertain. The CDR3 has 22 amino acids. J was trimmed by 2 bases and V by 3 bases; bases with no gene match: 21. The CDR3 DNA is TGCGCCAGCAGTCATCTCCCTCACAGGACAGGGAATAATCTCCCTGGGGCCAACGTCCTGACTTTC. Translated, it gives CASSHLPHRTGNNLPGANVLTF.

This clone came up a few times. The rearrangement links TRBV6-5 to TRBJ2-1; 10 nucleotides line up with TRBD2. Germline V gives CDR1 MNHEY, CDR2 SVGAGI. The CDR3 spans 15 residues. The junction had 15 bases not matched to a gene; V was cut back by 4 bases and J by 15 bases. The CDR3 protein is CASSSPSGRENSLFF. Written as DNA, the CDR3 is TGTGCCAGCAGTTCGCCTAGCGGGAGAGAAAACTCCTTGTTCTTC.

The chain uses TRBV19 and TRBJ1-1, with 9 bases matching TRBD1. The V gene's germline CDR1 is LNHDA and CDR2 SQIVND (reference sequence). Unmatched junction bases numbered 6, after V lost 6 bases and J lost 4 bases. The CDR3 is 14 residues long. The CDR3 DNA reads TGTGCCAGTAGCAGACAGGGGGGGAGCACTGAAGCTTTCTTT. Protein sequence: CASSRQGGSTEAFF.

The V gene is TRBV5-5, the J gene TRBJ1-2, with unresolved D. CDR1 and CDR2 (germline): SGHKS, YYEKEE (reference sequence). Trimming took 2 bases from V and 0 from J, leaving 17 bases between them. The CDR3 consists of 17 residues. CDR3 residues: CASSLDRPETSNYGYTF. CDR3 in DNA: TGTGCCAGCAGCTTAGACCGGCCGGAGACCTCTAACTATGGCTACACCTTC. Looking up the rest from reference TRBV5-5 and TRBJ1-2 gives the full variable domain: DAGVTQSPTHLIKTRGQQVTLRCSPISGHKSVSWYQQVLGQGPQFIFQYYEKEERGRGNFPDRFSARQFPNYSSELNVNALLLGDSALYLCASSLDRPETSNYGYTFGSGTRLTVV.

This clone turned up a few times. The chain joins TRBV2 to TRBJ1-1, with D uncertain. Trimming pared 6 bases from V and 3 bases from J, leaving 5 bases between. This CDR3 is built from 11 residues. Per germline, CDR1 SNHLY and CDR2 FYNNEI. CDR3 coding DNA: TGTGCCAGCAGCGTCTACACTGAAGCTTTCTTT. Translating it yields CASSVYTEAFF.

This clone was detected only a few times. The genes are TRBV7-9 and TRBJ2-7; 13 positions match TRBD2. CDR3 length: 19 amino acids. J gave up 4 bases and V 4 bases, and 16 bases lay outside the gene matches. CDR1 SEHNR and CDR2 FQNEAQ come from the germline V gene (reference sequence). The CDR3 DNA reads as TGTGCCAGCAGCTCGGGCGGGACTAGCGGGAAAAACCGGGCGTACGAGCAGTACTTC. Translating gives CASSSGGTSGKNRAYEQYF.